The entry that follows covers one T cell receptor beta chain sequence. Its antigen is unknown. The source of the sample is a study of CD8 T cells in ankylosing spondylitis. Preparation of TCR beta libraries was done by quantitative 5'-RACE with molecular barcodes. TCRdb ran MiXCR on the 5' RACE reads and lists one entry per CDR3 protein. The sample yields 250,000 to 300,000 distinct CDR3 sequences, approximately 20% seen once. Overall study findings and caveats: Reports say disease-linked clones showed up significantly more in matched ankylosing spondylitis synovial fluid. There was a TCR beta motif, made of 7 to 9 highly homologous variants, that appeared characteristic of ankylosing spondylitis blood. Some of these motif variants have turned up before, in reports on reactive arthritis synovial fluid and blood.

This CDR3 comprises 15 residues. Trimming took off 8 bases at V and 2 bases at J, with 18 bases between the two ends. This chain links TRBV12-3 or TRBV12-4 with TRBJ2-5; tentatively, D is TRBD2 (7 bases). The sample consisted of blood, either unsorted or a sorted T cell fraction (not recorded which). This clonotype originated in a male donor with ankylosing spondylitis or in good health (not recorded which). The CDR3 is CASAPSGGPQETQYF. Written as DNA, the CDR3 is TGTGCCAGCGCCCCCTCCGGGGGGCCTCAAGAGACCCAGTACTTC.